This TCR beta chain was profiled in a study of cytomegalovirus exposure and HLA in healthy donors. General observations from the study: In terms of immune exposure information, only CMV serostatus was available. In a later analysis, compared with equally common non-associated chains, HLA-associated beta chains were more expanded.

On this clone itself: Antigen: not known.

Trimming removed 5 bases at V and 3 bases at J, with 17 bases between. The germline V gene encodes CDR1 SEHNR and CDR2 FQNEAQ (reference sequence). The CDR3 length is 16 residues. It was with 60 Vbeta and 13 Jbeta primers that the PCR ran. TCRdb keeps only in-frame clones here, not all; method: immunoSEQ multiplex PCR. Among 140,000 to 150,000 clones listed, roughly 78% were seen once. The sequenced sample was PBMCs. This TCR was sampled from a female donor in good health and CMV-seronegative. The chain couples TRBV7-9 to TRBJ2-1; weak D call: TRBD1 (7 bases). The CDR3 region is CASSGGGPKRYNEQFF. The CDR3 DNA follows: TGTGCCAGCAGCGGAGGGGGCCCTAAACGCTACAATGAGCAGTTCTTC.